The entry that follows covers one T cell receptor beta chain sequence. What this receptor recognizes is not known. Per-base quality was not reported, and no clone a single base away is much larger than it. This sample was taken from a study of response to subunit inactivated influenza vaccine (dated 2018 in TCRdb). In terms of the full investigation: Deep quantitative profiling of the T cell receptor repertoire was used in the study to follow responses to a trivalent subunit inactivated influenza vaccine.

Study-level results and caveats: The authors suggested that each seasonal influenza vaccination may recruit only a limited number of new T cells.

Library preparation employed RT-PCR. For sequencing, an Illumina HiSeq 2500 was employed. The raw public reads went through TCRdb reprocessing: fastp at Q25, MiXCR clone calling, in-frame beta chains kept. Entries that share a CDR3 protein sequence are merged under the most common genes and DNA. This sample holds 550,000 to 600,000 distinct CDR3 sequences; about 11% were observed only once. About 9.4% of the sample is taken by the ten largest. This specimen consisted of PBMCs from blood, obtained on the day of vaccination. This sequence was found in a man in his fifties who received an inactivated influenza vaccine. Donor details come from another sample of the same person, matched by shared clones.

CDR3 region: CSARERRAYQPQHF. At the DNA level, the sequence is TGCAGTGCTAGAGAACGGAGGGCCTATCAGCCCCAGCATTTT. The sequence is built from TRBV20-1 and TRBJ1-5; no confident D gene assignment can be made. The CDR3 has 14 amino acids, counting the end cysteine and phenylalanine. The entry retains the CDR3 DNA only, 42 bases that are in frame from base 1. V and J are truncated by 0 bases and 5 bases respectively, leaving an intervening sequence of 11 bases. As encoded in the germline V gene (reference sequence), CDR1 is DFQATT while CDR2 is SNEGSKA.